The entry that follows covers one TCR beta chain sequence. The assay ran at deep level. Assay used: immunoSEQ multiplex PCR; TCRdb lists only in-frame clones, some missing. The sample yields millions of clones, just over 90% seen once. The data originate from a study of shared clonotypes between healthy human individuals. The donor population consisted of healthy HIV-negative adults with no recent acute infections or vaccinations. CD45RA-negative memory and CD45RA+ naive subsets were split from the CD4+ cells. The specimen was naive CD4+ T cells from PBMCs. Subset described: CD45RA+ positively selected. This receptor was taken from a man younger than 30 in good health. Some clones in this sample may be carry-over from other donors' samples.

CDR3 nucleotides: TGTGCCATCAGTGAGTCCGGGGTTGGGGCCAACGTCCTGACTTTC. This codes for CAISESGVGANVLTF. The chain employs TRBV10-3 and TRBJ2-6; D possibly corresponds to TRBD2 (5 bases). Germline CDR1 reads ENHRY; CDR2 reads SYGVKD. Trimming stripped 0 bases from V and 3 bases from J, with 6 bases between. The CDR3 is 15 residues long.